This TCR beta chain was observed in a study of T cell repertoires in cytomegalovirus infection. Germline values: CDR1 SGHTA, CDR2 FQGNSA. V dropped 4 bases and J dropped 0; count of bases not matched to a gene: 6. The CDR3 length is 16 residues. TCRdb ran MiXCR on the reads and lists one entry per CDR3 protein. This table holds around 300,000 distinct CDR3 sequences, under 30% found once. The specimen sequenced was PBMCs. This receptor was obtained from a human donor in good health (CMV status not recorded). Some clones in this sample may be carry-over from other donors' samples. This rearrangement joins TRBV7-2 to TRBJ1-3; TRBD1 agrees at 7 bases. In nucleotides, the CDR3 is TGTGCCAGCAGCTCCGGGACAGACGACTCTGGAAACACCATATATTTT. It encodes CASSSGTDDSGNTIYF.